The 9 T cell receptor beta chains given below trace back to one sample, sequenced in a study of technical replicates of blood from several donors. TCRdb keeps only in-frame clones here, not all; method: immunoSEQ multiplex PCR. Among about 62,000 clones, around 87% were seen once, and the ten largest hold roughly 5.6%. The sequenced sample consisted of PBMCs. The source is a human donor in good health. Some clones in this sample may be carry-over from other donors' samples.

This rearrangement joins TRBV15 to TRBJ1-2, with D possibly being TRBD1 (6 bases). The germline gives CDR1 LNHNV, CDR2 YYDKDF (reference sequence). V was cut by 4 bases and J by 6 bases, with 15 bases left in between. This CDR3 comprises 14 residues. The CDR3 loop is CATSKRSTGHGYTF. The CDR3 region has the DNA TGTGCCACCAGCAAGAGATCCACAGGGCATGGCTACACCTTC.

The CDR3 nucleotides read TGTGCCAGCAGCCGTAACACCGGGACTATCAACCCCGGCTACACCTTC. Translated, it gives CASSRNTGTINPGYTF. This chain connects TRBV7-2 to TRBJ1-2; the D gene is possibly TRBD1 (5 bases). V lost 5 bases to trimming and J lost 8 bases, with 24 bases between them. This CDR3 has 16 residues. Germline V gene sequence: CDR1 SGHTA, CDR2 FQGNSA.

Ten or more counts support this clone. The chain is built from TRBV2 and TRBJ2-1; a possible D gene is TRBD2 (5 bases). V was clipped by 3 bases and J by 4 bases, with 13 bases between them. This CDR3 comprises 15 residues. CDR1 is SNHLY, CDR2 FYNNEI, per germline. This CDR3 is CASSDGETIYNEQFF. The CDR3 DNA sequence: TGTGCCAGCAGTGATGGGGAGACGATTTACAATGAGCAGTTCTTC.

This rearrangement joins TRBV7-8 to TRBJ1-1; weak D call: TRBD1 (6 bases). The V gene lost 6 bases and the J gene lost 5 bases, with 16 bases spanning the gap. The length of the CDR3 is 14 residues. Looked up from germline, CDR1 is SGHVS and CDR2 is FQNEAQ. CDR3 loop: CASSYREGSTEAFF. The CDR3 DNA sequence: TGTGCCAGCAGTTACAGGGAGGGGAGTACTGAAGCTTTCTTT.

The chain has TRBV6-6 and TRBJ2-5; 7 bases agree with TRBD2. The CDR3 is made up of 13 amino acids. In germline, CDR1 is MNHNY, CDR2 SVGAGI (reference sequence). Trimming took 7 bases from V and 5 from J; bases not matched to a gene: 7. CDR3 loop: CASTPGGRETQYF. DNA for the CDR3: TGTGCCAGCACCCCGGGAGGAAGGGAGACCCAGTACTTC.

The chain links TRBV19 to TRBJ1-5; 9 positions match TRBD1. J was trimmed by 1 base and V by 5 bases; bases with no gene match: 3. Germline V gene data show CDR1 as LNHDA and CDR2 as SQIVND (reference sequence). The CDR3 covers 15 residues. The CDR3 sequence: CASSVQGASNQPQHF. DNA for the CDR3: TGTGCCAGTAGTGTACAGGGGGCAAGCAATCAGCCCCAGCATTTT. Filled out from reference TRBV19 and TRBJ1-5, the complete variable domain reads DGGITQSPKYLFRKEGQNVTLSCEQNLNHDAMYWYRQDPGQGLRLIYYSQIVNDFQKGDIAEGYSVSREKKESFPLTVTSAQKNPTAFYLCASSVQGASNQPQHFGDGTRLSIL.

The chain carries TRBV7-2 and TRBJ2-1; 10 bases agree with TRBD2. Germline CDR1 SGHTA, CDR2 FQGNSA. The V segment lost 5 bases and the J segment 6 bases; nucleotides outside the gene matches: 10. The CDR3 consists of 16 residues. The CDR3 DNA follows: TGTGCCAGCAGCCCCTATGCAGCGGGGGGGCCCAATGAGCAGTTCTTC. As protein: CASSPYAAGGPNEQFF.

The chain joins TRBV27 to TRBJ1-5, with 11 bases fitting TRBD1. Trimming at V came to 4 bases and at J to 5 bases, leaving 4 bases not matched to a gene. Looked up from germline, CDR1 is MNHEY and CDR2 is SMNVEV (reference sequence). This CDR3 is 15 amino acids long. This CDR3 is CASSSDRGLDQPQHF. The CDR3 DNA reads TGTGCCAGCAGTTCGGACAGGGGGCTCGATCAGCCCCAGCATTTT.

The sample holds one count of this clone. The chain employs TRBV2 and TRBJ1-5; D call uncertain. V was pared by 3 bases and J by 1 base, with 7 bases between. CDR1 is SNHLY and CDR2 is FYNNEI in the germline V gene. CDR3 length: 14 amino acids. The CDR3 protein is CASSEAISNQPQHF. CDR3 coding DNA: TGTGCCAGCAGTGAGGCCATAAGCAATCAGCCCCAGCATTTT.